This T cell receptor (beta chain) was sequenced in a study of response to subunit inactivated influenza vaccine. Whole-study findings and limits: After each seasonal influenza vaccination, few new T cells are recruited, the authors suggested.

In TCRdb, the RT-PCR reads were re-called with MiXCR into one record per CDR3 protein. The sample lists about 800,000 distinct CDR3 sequences, 20% to 25% seen once, with 10% in the top ten. Germline trimming cut 5 bases from V and 5 bases from J; bases unmatched to any gene: 12. This CDR3 has 15 residues. Germline-derived CDR1 and CDR2 are SGHRS and YFSETQ. This clonotype was picked up a small number of times. Its antigen is not known. The sequence was obtained from a man over 45 who received an inactivated influenza vaccine. The J gene is TRBJ2-7, the V gene TRBV5-1, with 8 bases matching TRBD1. Sequenced here: PBMCs from blood, sampled around 5 days after vaccination. This CDR3 reads CASRNPPTGVHEQYF. CDR3 nucleotide sequence: TGCGCCAGCAGGAACCCACCGACAGGGGTCCACGAGCAGTACTTC.